This entry lists 8 T cell receptor beta chains sequenced from one sample in a study of cytomegalovirus exposure and HLA in healthy donors. In the PCR, 60 Vbeta and 13 Jbeta primers were used. Generated by immunoSEQ multiplex PCR, the TCRdb table keeps only in-frame clones and is missing some. Among over 150,000 clones, roughly 80% were seen once, and the ten largest hold around 14%. Sequenced input: PBMCs. These receptors all stem from a woman between 45 and 60 years old in good health and CMV-seropositive.

This clone was detected a few times. V is TRBV2 and J is TRBJ2-3, with 7 bases matching TRBD2. V lost 3 bases, J lost 2 bases, and 2 bases stayed unmatched. The germline V gene has CDR1 SNHLY and CDR2 FYNNEI. The CDR3 totals 14 residues. CDR3 amino acids: CASSEGGFTDTQYF. In nucleotides, the CDR3 is TGTGCCAGCAGTGAGGGAGGGTTCACAGATACGCAGTATTTT.

Written as DNA, the CDR3 is TGTGCCAGCCAGAGACAGCCTAACACTGAAGCTTTCTTT. This encodes CASQRQPNTEAFF. The gene calls are TRBV9 and TRBJ1-1, with D possibly TRBD1 on 5 matching bases. The germline V and J ends were trimmed by 7 bases and 2 bases, with 12 bases remaining between them. Germline assignment: CDR1 SGDLS and CDR2 YYNGEE. The CDR3 has 13 residues.

The genes are TRBV7-2 and TRBJ1-1; 7 nucleotides match TRBD1. Trimming cost V 2 bases and J 7 bases; bases outside gene matches: 4. Germline V lookup: CDR1 SGHTA, CDR2 FQGNSA. The CDR3 is 13 amino acids. The CDR3 DNA follows: TGTGCCAGCAGCTTATTACAGGGGTTTGAAGCTTTCTTT. Protein product: CASSLLQGFEAFF.

V usage is TRBV7-8 and J usage is TRBJ1-6; no definite D call. The CDR3 covers 16 residues. V was cut by 1 base and J by 0 bases, with 7 bases left in between. Per the germline V gene, CDR1 is SGHVS and CDR2 is FQNEAQ. This chain's CDR3 is CASSLVASSYNSPLHF. The CDR3 coding sequence is TGTGCCAGCAGCTTAGTAGCGAGCTCCTATAATTCACCCCTCCACTTT.

The chain carries TRBV5-6 and TRBJ1-2; TRBD1 is a possible D gene (5 bases). The V end was cut by 4 bases, the J end by 8 bases, with 18 bases between. Looked up from germline, CDR1 is SGHDT and CDR2 is YYEEEE. The CDR3 has 14 residues. CDR3 bases: TGTGCCAGCAGCCCCTATGGCGGGGCTCGGGGCTACACCTTC. It specifies CASSPYGGARGYTF.

In this sample, this clone turned up once. This rearrangement joins TRBV5-1 to TRBJ2-7; tentatively, D is TRBD2 (7 bases). This CDR3 contains 15 residues. V was trimmed by 4 bases and J by 2 bases, leaving 16 bases between them. Germline CDR1 and CDR2: SGHRS and YFSETQ. The CDR3 loop is CASSPRGGNPYEQYF. CDR3 nucleotides: TGCGCCAGCAGCCCGAGGGGGGGCAACCCCTACGAGCAGTACTTC.

This sequence joins TRBV21-1 and TRBJ1-6. TRBV21-1 is annotated as a pseudogene. The CDR3 runs to 16 residues. CDR3 protein: CASSGKGGLTNSPLHF. The CDR3 coding sequence is TGTGCCAGCAGCGGGAAGGGGGGGCTGACGAATTCACCCCTCCACTTT.

This chain connects TRBV15 to TRBJ1-5, with 7 bases aligning to TRBD1. Germline trimming cut 6 bases from V and 4 bases from J; bases unmatched to any gene: 6. Germline lookup yields CDR1 LNHNV and CDR2 YYDKDF (reference sequence). The CDR3 is made up of 14 amino acids. CDR3 amino acids: CATREQGVNQPQHF. The CDR3 nucleotides are TGTGCCACCAGAGAGCAGGGGGTTAATCAGCCCCAGCATTTT.